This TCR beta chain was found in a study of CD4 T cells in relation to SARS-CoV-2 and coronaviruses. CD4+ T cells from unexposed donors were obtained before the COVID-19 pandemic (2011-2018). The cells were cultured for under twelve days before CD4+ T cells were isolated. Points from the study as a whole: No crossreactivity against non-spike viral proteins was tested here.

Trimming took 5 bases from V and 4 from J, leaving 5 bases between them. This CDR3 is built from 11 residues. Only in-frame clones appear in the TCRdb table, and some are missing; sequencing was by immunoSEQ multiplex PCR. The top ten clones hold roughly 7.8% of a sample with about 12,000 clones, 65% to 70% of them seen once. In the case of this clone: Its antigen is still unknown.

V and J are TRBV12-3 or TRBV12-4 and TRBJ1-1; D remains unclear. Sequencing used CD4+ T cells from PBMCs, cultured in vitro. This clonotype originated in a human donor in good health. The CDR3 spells CASSLSTEAFF. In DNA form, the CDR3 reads TGTGCCAGCAGTCTAAGCACTGAAGCTTTCTTT.